Below are 19 T cell receptor beta chains sequenced from a single sample in a study of radiation and T cells in renal cell carcinoma. The table came from immunoSEQ multiplex PCR; TCRdb's copy has only in-frame clones and leaves some out. The sample has 130,000 to 150,000 clones; around 88% are singletons. Described time point: blood 4 weeks post-SBRT, at nephrectomy. The treatment here: 15 Gy SBRT to primary tumor, nephrectomy 4 weeks later. Specimen: blood, collected from a patient whose treatment included radiotherapy and nephrectomy. The receptors derive from a woman between 50 and 59 years old with renal cell carcinoma.

A single count supports this clone. The V call is TRBV27, the J call TRBJ2-7; maybe TRBD2 (5 bases). V lost 0 bases to trimming and J lost 3 bases, with 18 bases between them. The germline gives CDR1 MNHEY, CDR2 SMNVEV (reference sequence). This CDR3 contains 17 residues. CDR3 sequence reads: CASSLSRQEGDIYEQYF. Written as DNA, the CDR3 is TGTGCCAGCAGTTTATCGCGACAAGAGGGTGATATCTACGAGCAGTACTTC.

This rearrangement joins TRBV7-2 to TRBJ1-6, with D maybe TRBD1 (5 bases). The CDR3 totals 15 residues. V dropped 5 bases and J dropped 7 bases, with 15 bases sitting between them. Germline CDR1 is SGHTA and CDR2 is FQGNSA. CDR3 amino acids: CASSRGPVWNSPLHF. The CDR3 DNA is TGTGCCAGCAGCCGGGGACCCGTGTGGAATTCACCCCTCCACTTT.

This chain uses TRBV13 with TRBJ2-7, with D perhaps matching TRBD1 (6 bases). Germline V gene sequence: CDR1 PRHDT, CDR2 FYEKMQ (reference sequence). V dropped 5 bases and J dropped 0 bases, with 11 bases sitting between them. CDR3 length: 14 amino acids. DNA of the CDR3: TGTGCCAGCAGCACCCGGACAGTCTCCTACGAGCAGTACTTC. This gives the protein CASSTRTVSYEQYF.

The chain has TRBV28 and TRBJ2-5; a weak D match, TRBD1 (5 bases). V dropped 5 bases and J dropped 5 bases, with 9 bases sitting between them. This CDR3 contains 12 residues. Germline assignment: CDR1 MDHEN and CDR2 SYDVKM. The CDR3 coding sequence is TGTGCCAGCAGTGTAAAGGGGGAGACCCAGTACTTC. Its protein is CASSVKGETQYF. The variable domain in full, with the rest retrieved from reference TRBV28 and TRBJ2-5, is DVKVTQSSRYLVKRTGEKVFLECVQDMDHENMFWYRQDPGLGLRLIYFSYDVKMKEKGDIPEGYSVSREKKERFSLILESASTNQTSMYLCASSVKGETQYFGPGTRLLVL.

V is TRBV5-4 and J is TRBJ2-7; tentative D call: TRBD1 (6 bases). V was shortened by 5 bases and J by 5 bases, with 17 bases between the two germline ends. The CDR3 totals 14 residues. CDR1 and CDR2 (germline): SGHNT, YYREEE (reference sequence). The CDR3 nucleotides read TGTGCCAGCAGTTTAGCAGGGGCGGTCCACGAGCAGTACTTC. It is translated as CASSLAGAVHEQYF. The full variable domain, in which reference TRBV5-4 and TRBJ2-7 provide the parts outside the CDR3, is ETGVTQSPTHLIKTRGQQVTLRCSSQSGHNTVSWYQQALGQGPQFIFQYYREEENGRGNFPPRFSGLQFPNYSSELNVNALELDDSALYLCASSLAGAVHEQYFGPGTRLTVT.

The chain joins TRBV19 to TRBJ2-3; tentatively, D is TRBD2 (6 bases). Germline V gives CDR1 LNHDA, CDR2 SQIVND (reference sequence). V lost 3 bases and J lost 4, with 14 bases in between. There are 15 residues in the CDR3. CDR3 bases: TGTGCCAGTAGTATCCGGGAGCAAGGGGCAGATACGCAGTATTTT. Its protein product is CASSIREQGADTQYF.

CDR3: CASSRIQAGAYEQYF. The CDR3 DNA is TGCGCCAGCAGCAGGATACAGGCTGGGGCTTACGAGCAGTACTTC. This chain joins TRBV5-1 and TRBJ2-7; the D gene is possibly TRBD1 (5 bases). The germline CDR1 and CDR2 sequences are SGHRS and YFSETQ. The ends were cut back, 4 bases at V and 4 bases at J, with 18 bases in the middle. The CDR3 is 15 amino acids. Variable domain in full (rest from reference TRBV5-1 and TRBJ2-7): KAGVTQTPRYLIKTRGQQVTLSCSPISGHRSVSWYQQTPGQGLQFLFEYFSETQRNKGNFPGRFSGRQFSNSRSEMNVSTLELGDSALYLCASSRIQAGAYEQYFGPGTRLTVT.

The V gene is TRBV19, the J gene TRBJ2-7, with D possibly TRBD1 on 6 matching bases. The CDR3 sequence is 15 residues long. The V end lost 1 base, the J end lost 2 bases, and 12 bases lay between the germline ends. Germline V CDR1 and CDR2: LNHDA, SQIVND (reference sequence). DNA for the CDR3: TGTGCCAGTAGTATAGTTGGGGGCTCTCCCTACGAGCAGTACTTC. This sequence encodes CASSIVGGSPYEQYF.

The CDR3 region has the DNA TGTGCCAGCAGCTTGGGACAGGCGGGGGGTGAAAAACTGTTTTTT. Its translation is CASSLGQAGGEKLFF. The V and J genes are TRBV5-4 and TRBJ1-4; the D gene is possibly TRBD1 (6 bases). This CDR3 contains 15 residues. Looked up from germline, CDR1 is SGHNT and CDR2 is YYREEE (reference sequence). Trimming left V 0 bases short and J 7 bases short, with 13 bases between. The whole variable domain, remainder taken from reference TRBV5-4 and TRBJ1-4, is ETGVTQSPTHLIKTRGQQVTLRCSSQSGHNTVSWYQQALGQGPQFIFQYYREEENGRGNFPPRFSGLQFPNYSSELNVNALELDDSALYLCASSLGQAGGEKLFFGSGTQLSVL.

The rearrangement joins TRBV12-5 to TRBJ1-1; 7 nucleotides line up with TRBD1. The CDR3 is 14 amino acids. Germline V gene data show CDR1 as LGHNT and CDR2 as FRNRAP. With V trimmed by 5 bases and J by 1 base, 4 bases remained unmatched. CDR3 residues: CASGPTGPNTEAFF. CDR3 bases: TGTGCTAGTGGTCCGACAGGGCCGAACACTGAAGCTTTCTTT.

The chain recombines TRBV7-2 with TRBJ1-2; possibly TRBD1 for D (5 bases). Trimming took off 4 bases at V and 6 bases at J, with 18 bases between the two ends. Germline CDR1 reads SGHTA; CDR2 reads FQGNSA. This CDR3 is 15 amino acids long. The CDR3 here is CASSSSRGPNHGYTF. In nucleotides, the CDR3 is TGTGCCAGCAGCTCCAGTAGGGGCCCAAACCATGGCTACACCTTC.

The V call is TRBV4-2, the J call TRBJ1-1, with TRBD1 identical over 9 bases. Unmatched junction bases numbered 5, after V lost 0 bases and J lost 9 bases. CDR1 LGHNA and CDR2 YNFKEQ come from the germline V gene. The CDR3 covers 14 residues. CDR3 in DNA: TGTGCCAGCAGCCAAGATACAGGGGGCGGGCAAGCTTTCTTT. It encodes CASSQDTGGGQAFF.

The V call is TRBV5-4, the J call TRBJ2-1; D may match TRBD1 or TRBD2 (6 bases each). Germline V lookup: CDR1 SGHNT, CDR2 YYREEE (reference sequence). The V end lost 4 bases, the J end lost 6 bases, and 11 bases lay between the germline ends. The CDR3 has 13 amino acids. As DNA, the CDR3 is TGTGCCAGCAGCAATGGAGGGGGCAATGAGCAGTTCTTC. Encoded protein: CASSNGGGNEQFF.

J is TRBJ2-6 and V is TRBV5-1; D call uncertain. V was pared by 1 base and J by 3 bases, with 8 bases between. The CDR3 runs to 15 residues. Looked up from germline, CDR1 is SGHRS and CDR2 is YFSETQ. CDR3 nucleotides: TGCGCCAGCAGCTTGAGGGCAGATGGGGCCAACGTCCTGACTTTC. It codes for CASSLRADGANVLTF.

The rearrangement links TRBV5-1 to TRBJ2-2; D gene ambiguous. CDR1 is SGHRS and CDR2 is YFSETQ in the germline V gene. The CDR3 runs to 16 residues. Trimming removed 1 base at V and 4 bases at J, with 14 bases between. The CDR3 bases are TGCGCCAGCAGCTTGACTCCTCAAGGCTCCACCGGGGAGCTGTTTTTT. This codes for CASSLTPQGSTGELFF.

V is TRBV6-5 and J is TRBJ1-5; D unclear. Germline V lookup: CDR1 MNHEY, CDR2 SVGAGI. The V end was cut by 2 bases, the J end by 2 bases, with 7 bases between. The CDR3 sequence is 14 residues long. The DNA for the CDR3 is TGTGCCAGCAGTTACGGCCAGGGCAATCAGCCCCAGCATTTT. It yields the protein CASSYGQGNQPQHF.

The J gene is TRBJ1-3, the V gene TRBV5-1; D is perhaps TRBD1 (5 bases). Germline-derived CDR1 and CDR2 are SGHRS and YFSETQ. CDR3 length equals 14 residues. Trimming pared 2 bases from V and 3 bases from J, leaving 9 bases between. The CDR3 here is CASSLGEFGNTIYF. CDR3 bases: TGCGCCAGCAGCTTAGGGGAGTTTGGAAACACCATATATTTT.

This CDR3 is CASSEALTEYTF. The DNA of the CDR3 is TGTGCCAGCAGTGAAGCATTGACAGAATACACCTTC. The chain combines TRBV2 with TRBJ1-2; perhaps TRBD1 as D (5 bases). The CDR3 runs to 12 residues. V was trimmed by 0 bases and J by 11 bases, leaving 10 bases between them. Germline V gene data show CDR1 as SNHLY and CDR2 as FYNNEI.

The genes are TRBV7-9 and TRBJ1-1; no definite D call. Per germline, CDR1 SEHNR and CDR2 FQNEAQ (reference sequence). Trimming removed 6 bases at V and 5 bases at J, with 22 bases between. The CDR3 spans 16 residues. The CDR3 region is CASRPKLRARRTEAFF. CDR3 sequence (DNA): TGTGCCAGCAGGCCTAAACTCCGGGCCAGACGGACTGAAGCTTTCTTT.